This TCR beta chain appears in the sequencing data of a study of blood T cell repertoires in COVID-19. This table comes from immunoSEQ multiplex PCR, and its TCRdb copy is limited to in-frame clones, with some not included. Of around 80,000 clones in the sample, over 75% were seen once. CDR1 is MDHEN and CDR2 is SYDVKM in the germline V gene. V was cut by 7 bases and J by 0 bases, with 18 bases left in between. The CDR3 totals 16 residues. The sequenced sample consisted of peripheral blood. This TCR was sampled from a human donor in a cohort sampled during active COVID-19. The genes are TRBV28 and TRBJ1-1; D possibly corresponds to TRBD1 (5 bases). The DNA for the CDR3 is TGTGCCAGCACCCGTCTAGGGGCGGGGGTGAACACTGAAGCTTTCTTT. This codes for CASTRLGAGVNTEAFF.